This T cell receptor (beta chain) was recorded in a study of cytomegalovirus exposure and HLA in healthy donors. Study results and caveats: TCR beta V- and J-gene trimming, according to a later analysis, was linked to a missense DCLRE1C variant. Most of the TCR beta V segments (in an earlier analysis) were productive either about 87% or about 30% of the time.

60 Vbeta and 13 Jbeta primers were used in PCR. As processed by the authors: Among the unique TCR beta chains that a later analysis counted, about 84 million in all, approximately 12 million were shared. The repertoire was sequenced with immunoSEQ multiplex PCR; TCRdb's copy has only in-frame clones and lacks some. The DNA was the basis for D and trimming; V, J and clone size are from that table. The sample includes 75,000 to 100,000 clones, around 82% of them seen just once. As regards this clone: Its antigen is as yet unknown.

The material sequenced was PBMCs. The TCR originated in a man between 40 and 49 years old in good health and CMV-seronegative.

The CDR3 region is CASNRRGRNQPQHF. CDR3 nucleotide sequence: TGTGCCAGCAACCGCAGGGGAAGGAATCAGCCCCAGCATTTT. The V and J genes are TRBV28 and TRBJ1-5; D may be TRBD1 (6 bases). In germline, CDR1 is MDHEN, CDR2 SYDVKM. This CDR3 has 14 residues. V lost 7 bases to trimming and J lost 4 bases, with 14 bases between them.